These T cell receptor beta chains were read from a single sample in a study of blood T cell repertoires in COVID-19. Here immunoSEQ multiplex PCR was the method, and the copy in TCRdb shows in-frame clones only, minus some. The sample consists of roughly 68,000 clones, about 81% of them appearing once. Material for sequencing was peripheral blood. Receptors originate from a human donor in a cohort sampled during active COVID-19. Each CDR3 is given with its conserved first and last residue. A D gene is named only where the DNA matches it firmly. Clone sizes are given selectively: once, few, many, or a class where the clone is expanded.

TRBV29-1	TRBD1	-	TRBJ1-2	TGCAGCGTTGAGGGGCTCGGGACAGGGGGCGACGGCTACACCTTC	CSVEGLGTGGDGYTF
TRBV10-2	TRBD1	-	TRBJ1-5	TGCGCCACCTTACAGGGGGCGGGCAATCAGCCCCAGCATTTT	CATLQGAGNQPQHF
TRBV6-6	-	-	TRBJ2-5	TGTGCCAGCAGTTACTCGAGTCGCGAGACCCAGTACTTC	CASSYSSRETQYF
TRBV19	TRBD1	-	TRBJ2-7	TGTGCCACCCGGGACAGGGGCGCTTACGAGCAGTACTTC	CATRDRGAYEQYF
TRBV6-5	-	-	TRBJ2-7	TGTGCCAGCAGTTACTATCCCCCTCCGGGAACTAAGGAGCAGTACTTC	CASSYYPPPGTKEQYF
TRBV28	-	-	TRBJ1-2	TGTGCCAGCAGTTTGCAAACTTCTAACTATGGCTACACCTTC	CASSLQTSNYGYTF
TRBV5-1	-	few	TRBJ2-6	TGCGCCAGCGACAAAGGTTCTGGGGCCAACGTCCTGACTTTC	CASDKGSGANVLTF
TRBV28	TRBD1	-	TRBJ2-1	TGTGCCAGCAGTTTAACAGGGGGTGCCGCGAGGGAGCAGTTCTTC	CASSLTGGAAREQFF
TRBV6-5	TRBD1	-	TRBJ2-6	TGTGCCAGCATGACAGGGGCTGGGGCCAACGTCCTGACTTTC	CASMTGAGANVLTF
TRBV27	TRBD1	-	TRBJ2-7	TGTGCCAGCAGTTTATTAGGGGGACAGCACTCCTACGAGCAGTACTTC	CASSLLGGQHSYEQYF
TRBV5-8	TRBD2	-	TRBJ2-5	TGTGCCAGCAGCTTGGGGGGACTAGCGGGAGTGGAGACCCAGTACTTC	CASSLGGLAGVETQYF
TRBV15	-	-	TRBJ1-1	TGTGCCACCAGCAGAGATCGTGTGAGGACAGCAAACACTGAAGCTTTCTTT	CATSRDRVRTANTEAFF
TRBV6-5	-	-	TRBJ2-3	TGTGCCAGCAGGCACTACACGGGCACAGATACGCAGTATTTT	CASRHYTGTDTQYF
TRBV2	-	once	TRBJ1-1	TGTGCCAGCAGTGAAGCGCTTAGGGGTGGCGAAGCTTTCTTT	CASSEALRGGEAFF
TRBV27	-	-	TRBJ1-2	TGTGCCAGCAGATTGAAACCGGGGGTGGGCGGCTATGGCTACACCTTC	CASRLKPGVGGYGYTF
TRBV7-9	-	-	TRBJ2-7	TGTGCCAGCAGCTTAGTTCCCCCAGGAGGACGGAACTACGAGCAGTACTTC	CASSLVPPGGRNYEQYF
TRBV9	TRBD1	-	TRBJ1-1	TGTGCCAGCAGCGTAGCCCCAGGGGGGACTGAAGCTTTCTTT	CASSVAPGGTEAFF
TRBV3-1/TRBV3-2	TRBD2	-	TRBJ2-2	TGTGCCAGCAGCCGCCAAAAGGTAGCGGGATTCTCCGGGGAGCTGTTTTTT	CASSRQKVAGFSGELFF
TRBV24-1	-	-	TRBJ1-2	TGTGCCACCCGGGAGATAGGAGGAGCTAACTATGGCTACACCTTC	CATREIGGANYGYTF
TRBV20-1	TRBD1	medium-sized	TRBJ1-1	TGCAGTGCAAAACCACAGGGGGAAGCTTTCTTT	CSAKPQGEAFF
TRBV5-6	TRBD1	-	TRBJ1-1	TGTGCCAGCAGCTTCCCGACAGGGTTGAACACTGAAGCTTTCTTT	CASSFPTGLNTEAFF
TRBV20-1	TRBD2	-	TRBJ2-1	TGCCCGCTAGCGGATAACAATGAGCAGTTCTTC	CPLADNNEQFF
TRBV4-2	-	-	TRBJ2-7	TGTGCCAGCAGCCAAGCGAGAGCGGGCACCTACGAGCAGTACTTC	CASSQARAGTYEQYF
TRBV18	-	many	TRBJ1-1	TGTGCCAGCTCACCACAAGGAGGATCGGACACTGAAGCTTTCTTT	CASSPQGGSDTEAFF
TRBV9	-	-	TRBJ2-1	TGTGCCAGCAGCCTAATAGATTCCGAGCAGTTCTTC	CASSLIDSEQFF
TRBV4-3	-	-	TRBJ1-5	TGCGCCAGCAGCCAAGGAAGGGACTCCTATAGCAATCAGCCCCAGCATTTT	CASSQGRDSYSNQPQHF
TRBV12-3/TRBV12-4	-	few	TRBJ1-2	TGTGCCAGCACCCCAAGAGCTTTCTATGGCTACACCTTC	CASTPRAFYGYTF
TRBV4-1	-	-	TRBJ1-2	TGCGCCAGCAGCCAAGATTGGGCGCTGGGCTATGGCTACACCTTC	CASSQDWALGYGYTF
TRBV28	TRBD1	-	TRBJ1-4	TGTGCCACCGGGACAGGGAGTGCAACTAATGAAAAACTGTTTTTT	CATGTGSATNEKLFF